The 16 T cell receptor beta chains reported below all come from one sample, sequenced in a study of blood T cell repertoires in COVID-19 (dated by TCRdb to between 2020 and 2021). The library came from the immunoSEQ multiplex PCR assay. Entries here come from immuneACCESS through TCRdb and include only in-frame sequences with V and J called. Some clones fail to appear in such tables; in the studies checked, an unresolved V gene covers under half of the shortfall, and the cause of the remainder is unknown. The sample records roughly 340,000 clones, roughly nine tenths of which are singletons. The top ten constitute approximately 1% of the sample. The sequencing sample was made of PBMCs or T cells enriched from blood (not recorded which). These receptors all come from a young man who had recovered from COVID-19.

V usage is TRBV6-5 and J usage is TRBJ1-3; no definite D call. Germline CDR1 reads MNHEY; CDR2 reads SVGAGI. The ends were cut back, 5 bases at V and 0 bases at J, with 8 bases in the middle. This CDR3 comprises 14 residues. CDR3 in DNA: TGTGCCAGCAGTCCTTCCTTCTCTGGAAACACCATATATTTT. Its translation is CASSPSFSGNTIYF.

The table lists this clone with a few counts. The V and J genes are TRBV10-3 and TRBJ1-1, with 9 bases lining up with TRBD1. The CDR3 spans 15 residues. After removal of 6 bases from V and 4 bases from J, the junction contained 9 bases not matched to a gene. The germline V gene has CDR1 ENHRY and CDR2 SYGVKD. In DNA form, the CDR3 reads TGTGCCATCAGCAGGTACAGGGGGCGAGTCACTGAAGCTTTCTTT. The encoded protein is CAISRYRGRVTEAFF.

The rearrangement joins TRBV3-1 (or the pseudogene TRBV3-2) to TRBJ1-5; 7 bases fit TRBD1. The CDR3 is made up of 14 amino acids. CDR1 is LGHDT, CDR2 YNNKEL, per germline (reference sequence). Losses at the gene ends were 2 bases for V and 6 bases for J; bases not matched to a gene: 4. CDR3 protein: CASSQTGVGQPQHF. CDR3 DNA: TGTGCCAGCAGCCAAACAGGGGTTGGTCAGCCCCAGCATTTT.

DNA for the CDR3: TGTGCCAGCAGCCGACAGTTTGGCGACACTGAAGCTTTCTTT. As protein: CASSRQFGDTEAFF. V and J are TRBV11-2 and TRBJ1-1, with D maybe TRBD1 (5 bases). This CDR3 region has 14 residues. V lost 5 bases and J 3 bases, leaving 13 bases between the germline ends. Germline V gene sequence: CDR1 SGHAT, CDR2 FQNNGV. Based on the CDR3 plus reference TRBV11-2 and TRBJ1-1, the full variable domain is EAGVAQSPRYKIIEKRQSVAFWCNPISGHATLYWYQQILGQGPKLLIQFQNNGVVDDSQLPKDRFSAERLKGVDSTLKIQPAKLEDSAVYLCASSRQFGDTEAFFGQGTRLTVV.

The V gene is TRBV28, the J gene TRBJ2-2; TRBD1 matches at 7 bases. This CDR3 comprises 15 residues. CDR1 and CDR2 from the germline V gene are MDHEN and SYDVKM. V gave up 6 bases and J gave up 3 bases; unmatched junction bases: 7. The CDR3 nucleotides read TGTGCCAGCAGGTCCGGGACAGACTACACCGGGGAGCTGTTTTTT. The encoded protein is CASRSGTDYTGELFF.

This chain uses TRBV21-1 with TRBJ1-5; the table assigns TRBD1, which was not confirmed against the DNA. TRBV21-1 is classified as a pseudogene. The CDR3 has 18 amino acids. The CDR3 region is CASSKGELDRVGDQPQHF. In nucleotides, the CDR3 is TGTGCCAGCAGCAAAGGCGAGCTGGACAGGGTAGGCGATCAGCCCCAGCATTTT.

The chain uses TRBV4-2 and TRBJ1-4, with a possible D match to TRBD1 (6 bases). CDR1 and CDR2 from the germline V gene are LGHNA and YNFKEQ. This CDR3 comprises 16 residues. Trimming took off 4 bases at V and 3 bases at J, with 15 bases between the two ends. DNA of the CDR3: TGTGCCAGCAGCCCACAATATGGGGGCTCTAATGAAAAACTGTTTTTT. This codes for CASSPQYGGSNEKLFF.

This CDR3 is CASSRKTGFGGSGELFF. The CDR3 DNA reads TGTGCCAGCAGTCGAAAGACAGGGTTCGGAGGCTCCGGGGAGCTGTTTTTT. V is TRBV7-9 and J is TRBJ2-2; 7 nucleotides line up with TRBD1. Germline CDR1 reads SEHNR; CDR2 reads FQNEAQ (reference sequence). The trim removed 6 bases at V and 6 bases at J, leaving 16 bases unmatched. The CDR3 spans 17 residues.

The rearrangement uses TRBV30 and TRBJ1-1; no firm D call. The CDR3 loop spans 11 amino acids. V lost 1 base and J lost 8, with 8 bases in between. Germline V lookup: CDR1 GTSNPN, CDR2 SVGIG (reference sequence). The CDR3 loop is CAWSAPGEAFF. The CDR3 DNA reads TGTGCCTGGAGTGCACCGGGGGAAGCTTTCTTT.

The chain employs TRBV5-1 and TRBJ1-1; 7 bases are a match to TRBD1. Germline values: CDR1 SGHRS, CDR2 YFSETQ. The CDR3 has 15 amino acids. V shed 4 bases and J 0 bases; nucleotides not matched to a gene: 6. CDR3 amino acids: CASSSDRVLNTEAFF. The CDR3 nucleotides are TGCGCCAGCAGCAGTGACAGGGTTTTGAACACTGAAGCTTTCTTT.

The gene calls are TRBV11-3 and TRBJ2-2, with TRBD2 matching 7 bases. This CDR3 spans 16 amino acids. CDR1 and CDR2 from the germline V gene are SGHNT and YENEEA. The junction had 5 bases not matched to a gene; V was cut back by 3 bases and J by 1 base. Here the CDR3 DNA reads TGTGCCAGCAGCTTTGGTCTAGCGGTGAACACCGGGGAGCTGTTTTTT. Protein product: CASSFGLAVNTGELFF.

There are a few counts of this clone. The chain links TRBV6-4 to TRBJ2-1; no definite D call. The CDR3 is 15 residues long. Germline V lookup: CDR1 MRHNA, CDR2 SNTAGT. V shed 2 bases and J shed 2 bases, with 10 bases lying between them. The CDR3 nucleotides are TGTGCCAGCAGTGACGGCGGAGAGCCCTACAATGAGCAGTTCTTC. It translates to CASSDGGEPYNEQFF.

The rearrangement joins TRBV5-8 to TRBJ1-5; the D gene is possibly TRBD1 (5 bases). With 7 bases removed from V and 6 bases from J, the gap between germline ends came to 20 bases. In germline, CDR1 is SGHTS, CDR2 YDEGEE. The CDR3 runs to 15 residues. In DNA, the CDR3 is TGTGCCAGCTGGCAGGGATCGGGTGAATTTCAGCCCCAGCATTTT. Translating gives CASWQGSGEFQPQHF.

J is TRBJ2-1 and V is TRBV27, with D possibly matching TRBD2 (5 bases). Germline-derived CDR1 and CDR2 are MNHEY and SMNVEV (reference sequence). V was cut by 0 bases and J by 7 bases, with 7 bases left in between. The length of the CDR3 is 13 residues. CDR3 nucleotide sequence: TGTGCCAGCAGTTTATCCTGGACTAATGAGCAGTTCTTC. Protein sequence: CASSLSWTNEQFF.

V usage is TRBV9 and J usage is TRBJ1-2; 9 bases map to TRBD1. Germline CDR1 is SGDLS and CDR2 is YYNGEE. CDR3 length: 15 residues. Trimming took 4 bases from V and 7 from J; bases not matched to a gene: 11. The DNA of the CDR3 is TGTGCCAGCAGCTTACGACAGGGGGACTCGGGTGGCTACACCTTC. It translates to CASSLRQGDSGGYTF.

J is TRBJ2-1 and V is TRBV24-1; 8 nucleotides agree with TRBD1. CDR1 and CDR2 (germline): KGHDR, SFDVKD. The CDR3 has 14 amino acids. The V and J ends lost 2 bases and 8 bases, in that order; junction bases with no gene match: 4. The CDR3 spells CATSDSTGGHEQFF. For the CDR3, the DNA is TGTGCCACCAGTGATTCTACAGGGGGTCATGAGCAGTTCTTC.